This T cell receptor beta chain was recovered during a study of T cell repertoires in cytomegalovirus infection. For the study at large: Public TCR beta signatures indicated both CMV infection and matching HLA type. Findings of the study overall: Frequencies of public TCR beta families were cumulated, and this identified carriers of CMV plus the relevant HLA.

A few counts support this clonotype. Its cognate antigen is unknown. TCRdb ran MiXCR on the reads and lists one entry per CDR3 protein. The table records about 770,000 distinct CDR3 sequences, about 29% of them present only once. Trimming removed 1 base from V and 2 bases from J, with 14 bases in between. This CDR3 has 16 residues. CDR1 and CDR2 from the germline V gene are SGHTA and FQGNSA. The sequencing used cultured CD8+ T cells from PBMCs, collected from culture after CMV antigen stimulation. The chain carries TRBV7-2 and TRBJ2-5; D may be TRBD1 or TRBD2 (6 bases each). This clonotype was obtained from a human donor in good health (CMV status not recorded). Some clones in this sample may be carry-over from other donors' samples. The CDR3 DNA follows: TGTGCCAGCAGCTTAGACGAGAAGGGGGGACAAGAGACCCAGTACTTC. Protein sequence: CASSLDEKGGQETQYF.